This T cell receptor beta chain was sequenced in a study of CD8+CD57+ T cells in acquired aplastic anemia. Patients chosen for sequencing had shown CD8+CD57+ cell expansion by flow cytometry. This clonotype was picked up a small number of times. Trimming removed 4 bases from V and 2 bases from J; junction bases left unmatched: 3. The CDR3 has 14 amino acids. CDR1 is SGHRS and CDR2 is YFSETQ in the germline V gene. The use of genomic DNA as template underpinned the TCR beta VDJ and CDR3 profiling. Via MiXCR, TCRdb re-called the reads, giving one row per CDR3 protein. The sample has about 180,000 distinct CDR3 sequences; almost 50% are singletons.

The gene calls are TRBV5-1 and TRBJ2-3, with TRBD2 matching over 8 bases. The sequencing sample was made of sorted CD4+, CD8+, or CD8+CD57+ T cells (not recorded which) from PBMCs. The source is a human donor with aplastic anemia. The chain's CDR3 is CASSPGGNTDTQYF. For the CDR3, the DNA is TGCGCCAGCAGCCCGGGGGGGAACACAGATACGCAGTATTTT.